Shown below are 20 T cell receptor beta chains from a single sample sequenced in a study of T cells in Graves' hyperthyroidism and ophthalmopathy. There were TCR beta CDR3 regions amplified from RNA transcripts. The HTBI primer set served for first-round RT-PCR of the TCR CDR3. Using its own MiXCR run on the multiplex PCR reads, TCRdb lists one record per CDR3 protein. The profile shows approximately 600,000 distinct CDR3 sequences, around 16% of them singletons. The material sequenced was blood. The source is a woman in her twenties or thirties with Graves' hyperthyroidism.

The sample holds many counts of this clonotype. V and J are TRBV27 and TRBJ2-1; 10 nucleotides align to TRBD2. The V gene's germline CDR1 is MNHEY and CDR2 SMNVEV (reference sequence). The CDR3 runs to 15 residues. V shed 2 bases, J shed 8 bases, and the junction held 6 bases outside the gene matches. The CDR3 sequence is CASSLRAGGVHEQFF. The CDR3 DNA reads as TGTGCCAGCAGTTTACGAGCGGGAGGGGTACATGAGCAGTTCTTC.

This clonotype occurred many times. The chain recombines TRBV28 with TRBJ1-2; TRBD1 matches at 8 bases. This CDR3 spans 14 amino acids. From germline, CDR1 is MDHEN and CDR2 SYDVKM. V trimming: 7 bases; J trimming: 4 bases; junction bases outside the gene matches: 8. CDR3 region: CASIGQGGIYGYTF. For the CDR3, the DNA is TGTGCCAGCATTGGACAGGGAGGAATCTATGGCTACACCTTC.

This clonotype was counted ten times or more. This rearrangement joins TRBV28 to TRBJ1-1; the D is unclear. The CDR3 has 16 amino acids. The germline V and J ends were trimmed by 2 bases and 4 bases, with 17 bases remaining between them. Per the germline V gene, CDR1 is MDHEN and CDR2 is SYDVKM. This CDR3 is CASSLIGDRIGTEAFF. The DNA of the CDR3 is TGTGCCAGCAGTTTAATTGGTGACCGGATAGGCACTGAAGCTTTCTTT.

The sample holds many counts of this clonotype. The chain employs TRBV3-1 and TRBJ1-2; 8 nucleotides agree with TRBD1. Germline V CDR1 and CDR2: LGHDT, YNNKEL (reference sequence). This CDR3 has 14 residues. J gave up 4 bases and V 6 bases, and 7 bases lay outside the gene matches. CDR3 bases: TGTGCCAGCAGTCCAGGGGGCTTTGGCTATGGCTACACCTTC. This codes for CASSPGGFGYGYTF.

The chain's CDR3 is CATSRSGGINIQYF. In DNA form, the CDR3 reads TGTGCCACCAGCAGATCGGGGGGGATAAACATTCAGTACTTC. The rearrangement joins TRBV15 to TRBJ2-4, with 8 bases identical to TRBD2. Germline trimming cut 2 bases from V and 6 bases from J; bases unmatched to any gene: 3. Germline-derived CDR1 and CDR2 are LNHNV and YYDKDF (reference sequence). The length of the CDR3 is 14 residues.

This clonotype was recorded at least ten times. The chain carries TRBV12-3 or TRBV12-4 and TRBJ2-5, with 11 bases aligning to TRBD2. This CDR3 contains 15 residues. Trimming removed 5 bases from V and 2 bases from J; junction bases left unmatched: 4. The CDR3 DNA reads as TGTGCCAGCAGTCGAGGGACTAGCGGACAAGAGACCCAGTACTTC. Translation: CASSRGTSGQETQYF.

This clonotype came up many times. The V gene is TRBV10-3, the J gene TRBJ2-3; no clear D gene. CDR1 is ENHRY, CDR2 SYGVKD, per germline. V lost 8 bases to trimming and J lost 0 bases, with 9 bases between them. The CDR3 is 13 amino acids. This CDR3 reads CAIQTPSTDTQYF. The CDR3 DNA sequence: TGTGCCATCCAGACACCGAGCACAGATACGCAGTATTTT.

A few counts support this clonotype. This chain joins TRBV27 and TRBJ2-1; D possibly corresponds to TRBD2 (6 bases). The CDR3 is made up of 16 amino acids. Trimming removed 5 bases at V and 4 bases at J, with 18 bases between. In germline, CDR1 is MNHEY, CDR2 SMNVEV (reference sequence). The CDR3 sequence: CASSPIGGIGYNEQFF. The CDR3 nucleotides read TGTGCCAGCAGTCCCATTGGGGGGATTGGGTACAATGAGCAGTTCTTC.

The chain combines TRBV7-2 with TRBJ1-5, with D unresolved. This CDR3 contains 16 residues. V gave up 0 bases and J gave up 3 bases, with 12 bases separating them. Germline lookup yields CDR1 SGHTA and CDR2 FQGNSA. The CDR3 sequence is CASSLASSGFNQPQHF. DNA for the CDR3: TGTGCCAGCAGCTTAGCCTCATCCGGGTTCAATCAGCCCCAGCATTTT. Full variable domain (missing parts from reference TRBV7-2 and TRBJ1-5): GAGVSQSPSNKVTEKGKDVELRCDPISGHTALYWYRQSLGQGLEFLIYFQGNSAPDKSGLPSDRFSAERTGGSVSTLTIQRTQQEDSAVYLCASSLASSGFNQPQHFGDGTRLSIL.

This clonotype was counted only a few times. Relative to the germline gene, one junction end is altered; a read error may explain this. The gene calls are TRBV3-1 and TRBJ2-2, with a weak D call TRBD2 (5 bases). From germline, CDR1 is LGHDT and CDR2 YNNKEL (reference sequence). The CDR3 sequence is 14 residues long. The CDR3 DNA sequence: TGTGCCAGCAGCCAAATGGGGAACACCGGGGAGCTGCTTTTT. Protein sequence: CASSQMGNTGELLF.

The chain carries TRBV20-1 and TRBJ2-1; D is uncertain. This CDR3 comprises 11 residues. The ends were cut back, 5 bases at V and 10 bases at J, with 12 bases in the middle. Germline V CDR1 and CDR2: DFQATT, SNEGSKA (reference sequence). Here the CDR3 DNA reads TGCAGTGCTCATTCTAGTGGCGAGCAGTTCTTC. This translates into CSAHSSGEQFF.

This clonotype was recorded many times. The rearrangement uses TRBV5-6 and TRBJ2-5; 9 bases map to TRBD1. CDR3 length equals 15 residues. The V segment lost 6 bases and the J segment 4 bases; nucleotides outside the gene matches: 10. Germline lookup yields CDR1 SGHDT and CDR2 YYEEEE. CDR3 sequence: CASIQIQGAGETQYF. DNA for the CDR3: TGTGCCAGCATCCAAATACAGGGGGCAGGAGAGACCCAGTACTTC.

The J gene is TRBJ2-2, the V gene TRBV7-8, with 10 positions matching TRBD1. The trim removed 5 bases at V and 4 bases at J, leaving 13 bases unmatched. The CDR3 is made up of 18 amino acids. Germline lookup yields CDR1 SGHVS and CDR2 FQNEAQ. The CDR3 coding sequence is TGTGCCAGCAGCATCCGCTCCGGGACAGGGGTGCTCACCGGGGAGCTGTTTTTT. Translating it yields CASSIRSGTGVLTGELFF.

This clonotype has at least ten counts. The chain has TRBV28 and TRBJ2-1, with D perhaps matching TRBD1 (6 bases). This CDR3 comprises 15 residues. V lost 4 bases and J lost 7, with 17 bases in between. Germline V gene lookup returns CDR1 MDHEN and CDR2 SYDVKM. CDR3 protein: CASSWDTRGWNEQFF. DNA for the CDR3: TGTGCCAGCAGTTGGGACACAAGGGGGTGGAATGAGCAGTTCTTC.

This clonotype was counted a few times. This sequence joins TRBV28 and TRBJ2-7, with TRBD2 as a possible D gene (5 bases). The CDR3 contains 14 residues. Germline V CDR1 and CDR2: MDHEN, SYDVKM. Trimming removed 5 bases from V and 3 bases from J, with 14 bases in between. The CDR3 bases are TGTGCCAGCAGTGTATCTCGACTATTCTACGAGCAGTACTTC. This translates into CASSVSRLFYEQYF.

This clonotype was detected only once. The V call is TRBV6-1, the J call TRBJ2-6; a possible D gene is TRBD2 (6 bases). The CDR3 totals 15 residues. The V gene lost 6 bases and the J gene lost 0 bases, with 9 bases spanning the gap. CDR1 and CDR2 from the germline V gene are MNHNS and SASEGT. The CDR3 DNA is TGTGCCAGCAGGCTCGGGGGCTCTGGGGCCAACGTCCTGACTTTC. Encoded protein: CASRLGGSGANVLTF.

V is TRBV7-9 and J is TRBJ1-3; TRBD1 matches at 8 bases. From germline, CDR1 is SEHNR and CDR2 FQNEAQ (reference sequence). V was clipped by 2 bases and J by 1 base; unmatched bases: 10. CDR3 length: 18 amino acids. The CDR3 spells CASSLPGTGFQSGNTIYF. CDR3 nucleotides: TGTGCCAGCAGCTTACCGGGGACAGGTTTTCAGTCTGGAAACACCATATATTTT.

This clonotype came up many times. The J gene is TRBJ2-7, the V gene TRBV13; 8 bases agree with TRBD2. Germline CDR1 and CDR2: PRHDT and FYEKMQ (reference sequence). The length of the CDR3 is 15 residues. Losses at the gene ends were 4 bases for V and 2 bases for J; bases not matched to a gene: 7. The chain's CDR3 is CASSYSSGKTYEQYF. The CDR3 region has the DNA TGTGCCAGCAGCTACAGTAGCGGGAAAACCTACGAGCAGTACTTC.

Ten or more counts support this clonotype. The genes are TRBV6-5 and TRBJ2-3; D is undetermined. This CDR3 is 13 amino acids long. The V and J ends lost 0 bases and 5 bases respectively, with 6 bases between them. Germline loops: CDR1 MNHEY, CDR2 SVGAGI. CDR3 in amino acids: CASSYSGLDTQYF. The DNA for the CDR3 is TGTGCCAGCAGTTACTCTGGATTAGATACGCAGTATTTT.

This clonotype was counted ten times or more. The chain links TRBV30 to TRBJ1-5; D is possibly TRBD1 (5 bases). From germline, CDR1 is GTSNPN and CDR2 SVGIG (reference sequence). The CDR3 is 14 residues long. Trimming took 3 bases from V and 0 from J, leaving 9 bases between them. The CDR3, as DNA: TGTGCCTGGAGCAGACAGTATAGCAATCAGCCCCAGCATTTT. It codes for CAWSRQYSNQPQHF.